Below, one T cell receptor beta chain is given with its context. Trimming shortened V by 6 bases and J by 2 bases, and 14 bases separated the two germline ends. Germline-derived CDR1 and CDR2 are SGHVS and FNYEAQ. The CDR3 consists of 15 residues. The entry originates in a study of blood T cell repertoires in COVID-19. Overall study: There were acute and convalescent COVID-19 samples, and they came from the United States, Italy and Spain. From T cells, B-cell-depleted T cells, or PBMCs came the material, which was cDNA or gDNA.

Original data processing: Estimation of nucleated cell counts relied on the amplification of reference gene primers. Only in-frame clones appear in the TCRdb table, and some are missing; sequencing was by immunoSEQ multiplex PCR. From that table come the V and J calls and clone size; the DNA was used to work out D and trimming. The sample lists about 330,000 clones, 86% seen once, with under 2% in the top ten. The TCR comes from a woman in her forties or fifties with acute or convalescent COVID-19. Sequenced sample: peripheral blood. The gene calls are TRBV7-6 and TRBJ2-1; D not resolved. The CDR3 sequence: CASRPGEATYNEQFF. CDR3 sequence (DNA): TGTGCCAGCAGACCCGGCGAGGCCACCTACAATGAGCAGTTCTTC. Filled out from reference TRBV7-6 and TRBJ2-1, the complete variable domain reads GAGVSQSPRYKVTKRGQDVALRCDPISGHVSLYWYRQALGQGPEFLTYFNYEAQQDKSGLPNDRFSAERPEGSISTLTIQRTEQRDSAMYRCASRPGEATYNEQFFGPGTRLTVL.